The source of this T cell receptor beta chain is a study of vaccination and CD4 T cells after COVID-19. Turning to the study itself: Typically, post-vaccine samples were obtained a median about 79 days after dose two, within a range of 14 to 241.

CDR3 length: 16 amino acids. With 1 base clipped from V and 1 base from J, the junction kept 5 bases outside the gene matches. The germline V gene encodes CDR1 DFQATT and CDR2 SNEGSKA (reference sequence). A single record per CDR3 protein comes from TCRdb applying MiXCR to the PCR reads. Here the sample spans 15,000 to 25,000 distinct CDR3 sequences, about 60% being singletons. The chain recombines TRBV20-1 with TRBJ1-1, with TRBD1 matching over 11 bases. The sample consisted of CD4+ T cells from blood, taken after SARS-CoV-2 vaccination. This sequence originates from a human donor who had recovered from COVID-19. Here the CDR3 DNA reads TGCAGTGCTAGAGTAGGGGGGACAGGGGGGAACACTGAAGCTTTCTTT. Encoded protein: CSARVGGTGGNTEAFF.